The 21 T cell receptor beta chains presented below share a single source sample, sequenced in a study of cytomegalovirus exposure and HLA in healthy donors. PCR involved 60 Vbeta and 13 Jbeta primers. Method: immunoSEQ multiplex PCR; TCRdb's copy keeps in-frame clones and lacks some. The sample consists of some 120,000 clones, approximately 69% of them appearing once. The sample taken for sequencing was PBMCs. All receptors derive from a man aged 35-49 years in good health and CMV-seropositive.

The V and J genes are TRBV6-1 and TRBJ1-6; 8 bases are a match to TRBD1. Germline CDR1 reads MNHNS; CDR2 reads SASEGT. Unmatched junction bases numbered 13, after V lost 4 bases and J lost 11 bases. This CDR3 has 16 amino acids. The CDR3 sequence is CASSVSLRDRFPPLHF. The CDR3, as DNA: TGTGCCAGCAGTGTCAGCCTGAGGGACAGGTTCCCACCCCTCCACTTT.

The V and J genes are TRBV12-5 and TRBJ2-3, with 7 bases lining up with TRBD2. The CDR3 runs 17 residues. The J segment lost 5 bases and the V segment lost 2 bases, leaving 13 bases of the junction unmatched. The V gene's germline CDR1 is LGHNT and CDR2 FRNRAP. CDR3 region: CASGLSPGTGGVDTQYF. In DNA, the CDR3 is TGTGCTAGTGGTTTGTCCCCCGGGACGGGAGGAGTAGATACGCAGTATTTT.

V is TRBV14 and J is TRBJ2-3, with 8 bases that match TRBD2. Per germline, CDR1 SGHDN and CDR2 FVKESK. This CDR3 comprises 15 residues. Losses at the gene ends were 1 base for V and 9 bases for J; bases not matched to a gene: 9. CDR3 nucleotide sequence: TGTGCCAGCAGCCAAGGACTAGCGACGATCGGAACGCAGTATTTT. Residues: CASSQGLATIGTQYF.

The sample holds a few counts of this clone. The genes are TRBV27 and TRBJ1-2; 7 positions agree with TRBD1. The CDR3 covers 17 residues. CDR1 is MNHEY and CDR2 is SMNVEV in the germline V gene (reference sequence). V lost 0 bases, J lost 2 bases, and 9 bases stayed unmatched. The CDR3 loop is CASSLSGQGVFNYGYTF. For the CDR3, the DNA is TGTGCCAGCAGTTTATCGGGTCAGGGGGTCTTCAACTATGGCTACACCTTC.

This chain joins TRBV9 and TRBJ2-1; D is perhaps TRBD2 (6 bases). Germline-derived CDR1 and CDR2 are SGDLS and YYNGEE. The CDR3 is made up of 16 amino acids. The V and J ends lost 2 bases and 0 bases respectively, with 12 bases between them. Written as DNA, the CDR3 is TGTGCCAGCAGCGTGGGGGTAGCGGCCTCCTACAATGAGCAGTTCTTC. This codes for CASSVGVAASYNEQFF.

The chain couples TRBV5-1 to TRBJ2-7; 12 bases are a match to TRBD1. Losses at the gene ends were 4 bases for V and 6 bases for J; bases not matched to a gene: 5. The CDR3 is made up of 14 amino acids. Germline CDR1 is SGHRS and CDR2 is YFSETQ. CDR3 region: CASSPGTGGVEQYF. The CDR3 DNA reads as TGCGCCAGCAGCCCCGGGACAGGGGGCGTCGAGCAGTACTTC.

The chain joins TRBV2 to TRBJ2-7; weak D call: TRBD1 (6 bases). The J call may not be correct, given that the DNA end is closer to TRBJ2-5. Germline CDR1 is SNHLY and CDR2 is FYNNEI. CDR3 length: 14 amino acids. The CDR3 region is CASRPDRSLGTQYF. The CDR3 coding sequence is TGTGCCAGCAGGCCAGACAGGTCCCTAGGGACCCAGTACTTC.

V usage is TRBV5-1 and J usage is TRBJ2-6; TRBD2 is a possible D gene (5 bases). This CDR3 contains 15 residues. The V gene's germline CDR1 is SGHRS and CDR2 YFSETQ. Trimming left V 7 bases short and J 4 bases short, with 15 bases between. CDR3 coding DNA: TGCGCCAGCTGGAGCGAGGGCCCCGGGGCCAACGTCCTGACTTTC. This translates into CASWSEGPGANVLTF. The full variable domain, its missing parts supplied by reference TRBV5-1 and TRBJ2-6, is KAGVTQTPRYLIKTRGQQVTLSCSPISGHRSVSWYQQTPGQGLQFLFEYFSETQRNKGNFPGRFSGRQFSNSRSEMNVSTLELGDSALYLCASWSEGPGANVLTFGAGSRLTVL.

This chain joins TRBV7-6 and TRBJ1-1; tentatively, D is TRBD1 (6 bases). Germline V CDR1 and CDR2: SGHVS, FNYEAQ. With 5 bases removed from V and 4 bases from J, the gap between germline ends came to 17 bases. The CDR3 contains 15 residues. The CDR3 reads CASSIRQVTGTEAFF. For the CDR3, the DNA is TGTGCCAGCAGCATCCGACAGGTGACGGGCACTGAAGCTTTCTTT.

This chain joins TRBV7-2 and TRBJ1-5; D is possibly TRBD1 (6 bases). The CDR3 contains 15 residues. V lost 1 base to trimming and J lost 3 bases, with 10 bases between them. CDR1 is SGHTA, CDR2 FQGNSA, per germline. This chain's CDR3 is CASSLEDRYNQPQHF. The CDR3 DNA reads TGTGCCAGCAGCTTAGAGGACAGATACAATCAGCCCCAGCATTTT.

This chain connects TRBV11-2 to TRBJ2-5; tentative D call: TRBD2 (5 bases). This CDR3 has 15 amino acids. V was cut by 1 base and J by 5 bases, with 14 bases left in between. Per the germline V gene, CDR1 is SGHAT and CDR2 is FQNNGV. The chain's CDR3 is CASSLGDLRRETQYF. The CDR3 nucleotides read TGTGCCAGCAGCTTAGGAGACCTCAGGAGGGAGACCCAGTACTTC.

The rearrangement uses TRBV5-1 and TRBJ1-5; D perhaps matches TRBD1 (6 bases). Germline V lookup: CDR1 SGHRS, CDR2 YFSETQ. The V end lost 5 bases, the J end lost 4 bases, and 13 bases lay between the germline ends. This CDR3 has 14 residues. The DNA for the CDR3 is TGCGCCAGCAGTCCCGGGACACCAAATCAGCCCCAGCATTTT. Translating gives CASSPGTPNQPQHF.

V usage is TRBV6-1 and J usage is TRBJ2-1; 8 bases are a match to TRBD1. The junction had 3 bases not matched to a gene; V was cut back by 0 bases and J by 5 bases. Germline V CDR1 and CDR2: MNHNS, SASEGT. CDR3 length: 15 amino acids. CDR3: CASSEAGTGNNEQFF. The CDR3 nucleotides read TGTGCCAGCAGTGAAGCGGGGACAGGTAACAATGAGCAGTTCTTC.

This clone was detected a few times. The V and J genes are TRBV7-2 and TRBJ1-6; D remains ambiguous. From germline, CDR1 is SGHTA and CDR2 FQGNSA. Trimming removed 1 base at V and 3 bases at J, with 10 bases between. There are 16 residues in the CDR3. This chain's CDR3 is CASSLELYSYNSPLHF. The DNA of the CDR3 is TGTGCCAGCAGCTTAGAGCTCTACAGCTATAATTCACCCCTCCACTTT.

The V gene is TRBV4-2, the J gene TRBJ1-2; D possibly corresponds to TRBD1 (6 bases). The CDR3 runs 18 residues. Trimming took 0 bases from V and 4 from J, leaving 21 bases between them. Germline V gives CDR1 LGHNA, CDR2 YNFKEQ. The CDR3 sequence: CASSQEVGGTGGGYGYTF. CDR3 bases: TGTGCCAGCAGCCAAGAAGTAGGGGGAACGGGGGGTGGCTATGGCTACACCTTC.

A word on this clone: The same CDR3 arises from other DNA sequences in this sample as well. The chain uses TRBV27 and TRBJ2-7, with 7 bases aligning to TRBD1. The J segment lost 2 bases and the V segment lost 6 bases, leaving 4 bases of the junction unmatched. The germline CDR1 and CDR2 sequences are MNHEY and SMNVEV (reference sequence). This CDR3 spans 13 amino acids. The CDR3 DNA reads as TGTGCCAGCAGGAGAGGGGGCCCCTACGAGCAGTACTTC. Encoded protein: CASRRGGPYEQYF.

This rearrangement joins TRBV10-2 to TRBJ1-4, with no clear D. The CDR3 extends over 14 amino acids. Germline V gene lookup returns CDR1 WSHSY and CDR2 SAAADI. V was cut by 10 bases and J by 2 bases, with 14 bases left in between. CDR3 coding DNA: TGCGCCACCGCGACAAGAGGGACTAATGAAAAACTGTTTTTT. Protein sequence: CATATRGTNEKLFF.

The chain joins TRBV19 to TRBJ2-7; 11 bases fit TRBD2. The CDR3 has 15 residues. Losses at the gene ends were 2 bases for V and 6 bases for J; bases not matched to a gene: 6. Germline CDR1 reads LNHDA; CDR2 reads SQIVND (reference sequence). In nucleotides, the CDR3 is TGTGCCAGTAGTATAATGCTAGCGGGAGGTGGCGAGCAGTACTTC. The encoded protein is CASSIMLAGGGEQYF. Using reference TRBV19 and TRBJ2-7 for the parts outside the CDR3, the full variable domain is DGGITQSPKYLFRKEGQNVTLSCEQNLNHDAMYWYRQDPGQGLRLIYYSQIVNDFQKGDIAEGYSVSREKKESFPLTVTSAQKNPTAFYLCASSIMLAGGGEQYFGPGTRLTVT.

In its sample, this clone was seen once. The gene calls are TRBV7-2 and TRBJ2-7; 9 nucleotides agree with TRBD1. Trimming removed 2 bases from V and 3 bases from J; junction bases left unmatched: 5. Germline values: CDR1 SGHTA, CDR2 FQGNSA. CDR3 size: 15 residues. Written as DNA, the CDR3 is TGTGCCAGCAGCTTAACACGGGACAGGGACTACGAGCAGTACTTC. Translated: CASSLTRDRDYEQYF.

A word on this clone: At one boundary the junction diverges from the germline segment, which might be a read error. As DNA, the CDR3 is TGTGCCGGGGGGGACAGGGAACAAGGGACCCAGTACTTC. It codes for CAGGDREQGTQYF. This chain links TRBV5-6 with TRBJ2-5; TRBD1 matches 9 bases. The CDR3 extends over 13 amino acids. Germline CDR1 SGHDT, CDR2 YYEEEE.

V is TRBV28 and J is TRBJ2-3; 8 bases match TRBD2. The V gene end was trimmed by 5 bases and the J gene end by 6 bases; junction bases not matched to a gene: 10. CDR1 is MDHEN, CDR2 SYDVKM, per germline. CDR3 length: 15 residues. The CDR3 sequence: CASSPLGGGGDTQYF. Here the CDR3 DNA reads TGTGCCAGCAGTCCACTCGGGGGGGGCGGGGATACGCAGTATTTT.